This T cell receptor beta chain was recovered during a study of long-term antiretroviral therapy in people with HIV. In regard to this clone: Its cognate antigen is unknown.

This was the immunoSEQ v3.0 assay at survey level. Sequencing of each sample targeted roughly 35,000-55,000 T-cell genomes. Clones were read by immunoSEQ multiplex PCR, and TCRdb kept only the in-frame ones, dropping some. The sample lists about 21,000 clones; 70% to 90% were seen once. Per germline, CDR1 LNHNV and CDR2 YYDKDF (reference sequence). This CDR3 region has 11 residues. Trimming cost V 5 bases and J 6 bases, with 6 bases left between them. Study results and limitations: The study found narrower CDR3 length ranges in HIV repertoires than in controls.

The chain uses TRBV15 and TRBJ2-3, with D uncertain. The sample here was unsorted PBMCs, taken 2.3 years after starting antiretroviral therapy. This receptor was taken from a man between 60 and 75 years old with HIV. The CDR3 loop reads CATSLRDTQYF. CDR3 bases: TGTGCCACCAGCCTAAGGGATACGCAGTATTTT.